This T cell receptor beta chain was captured by sequencing in a study of T cell changes during pregnancy in multiple sclerosis. CDR3 length: 15 amino acids. Germline CDR1 is MDHEN and CDR2 is SYDVKM. Profiling relied on immunoSEQ multiplex PCR, and the TCRdb table lists in-frame clones only, not all of them. The sample has roughly 38,000 clones, around 91% seen once. With regard to this clone: At one of its ends the junction is not consistent with the germline gene, which may arise from a read error.

J is TRBJ1-2 and V is TRBV28; TRBD1 matches at 7 bases. The material sequenced was CD4+ T cells from peripheral blood mononuclear cells, taken before pregnancy. The TCR was taken from a female donor with multiple sclerosis, enrolled in a pregnancy study. CDR3 sequence: CASSFDLARDSDRHF. The CDR3 DNA is TGTGCCAGCAGTTTTGACCTGGCCCGGGACAGCGACCGTCACTTC.